The source of this TCR beta chain is a study of CD8 T cells in ankylosing spondylitis. Whole-study results and caveats: CD8+ cells made up the disease-linked clones, which were relatively rare in peripheral blood. Reactive arthritis synovial fluid and blood were previously reported to contain some motif variants. Within matched ankylosing spondylitis synovial fluid, disease-linked clones were reportedly significantly enriched.

TCRdb reanalysed the 5' RACE reads using MiXCR and keeps one entry per CDR3 protein. The data hold 250,000 to 300,000 distinct CDR3 sequences, with 15% to 20% observed a single time. V was cut by 2 bases and J by 3 bases, with 20 bases left in between. Germline V gene data show CDR1 as SGHRS and CDR2 as YFSETQ. This CDR3 region has 17 residues. Remarks on this clonotype: Its cognate antigen is unknown.

The sequence was collected from a male donor with ankylosing spondylitis or in good health (not recorded which). Material for sequencing was blood, either unsorted or a sorted T cell fraction (not recorded which). This sequence joins TRBV5-1 and TRBJ2-5; D possibly uses TRBD1 or TRBD2 (5 bases each). This CDR3 is CASSFDVNRDREETQYF. In nucleotides, the CDR3 is TGCGCCAGCAGCTTTGACGTAAACCGGGACCGAGAAGAGACCCAGTACTTC.